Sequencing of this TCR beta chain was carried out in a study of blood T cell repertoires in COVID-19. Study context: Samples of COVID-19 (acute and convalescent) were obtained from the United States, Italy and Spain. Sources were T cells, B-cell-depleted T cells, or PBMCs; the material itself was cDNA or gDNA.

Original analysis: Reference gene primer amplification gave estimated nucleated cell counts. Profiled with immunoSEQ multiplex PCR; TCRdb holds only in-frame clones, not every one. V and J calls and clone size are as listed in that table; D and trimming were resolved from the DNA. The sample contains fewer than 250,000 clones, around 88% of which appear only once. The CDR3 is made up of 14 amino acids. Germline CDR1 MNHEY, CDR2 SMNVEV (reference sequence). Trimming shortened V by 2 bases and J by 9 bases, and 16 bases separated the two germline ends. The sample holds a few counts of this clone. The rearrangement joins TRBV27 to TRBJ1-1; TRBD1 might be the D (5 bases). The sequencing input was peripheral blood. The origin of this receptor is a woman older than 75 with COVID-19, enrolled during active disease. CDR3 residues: CASSLSRVLGKAFF. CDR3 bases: TGTGCCAGCAGTTTAAGCAGGGTCCTCGGCAAAGCTTTCTTT.